Listed below are T cell receptor beta chains from one sample, sequenced in a study of OX40 agonist ivuxolimab in advanced cancers. Generated by immunoSEQ multiplex PCR, the TCRdb table keeps only in-frame clones and is missing some. This table has 55,000 to 65,000 clones, about 85% appearing once. The sample in question was CD4+ or CD8+ T cells sorted from blood, obtained in a trial of the OX40 agonist ivuxolimab. These receptors were obtained from an adult with an advanced solid tumor such as melanoma, head and neck, liver or kidney cancer. Both conserved end residues are part of each CDR3. Rows may omit the clone size; those that give it use once, few, many or a size class.

CDR3: CASSELAGSTDTQYF; V: TRBV10-1; size: NA
CDR3: CASSEAGNYGYTF; V: TRBV6-1; size: NA
CDR3: CASSDMANRNTF; V: TRBV2; size: NA
CDR3: CASGTAGANVLTF; V: TRBV5-1; size: NA
CDR3: CAILPGTGGGGYTF; V: TRBV10-3; size: NA
CDR3: CASRAWGASGELFF; V: TRBV27; size: once
CDR3: CASSLTARGNSPLHF; V: TRBV5-1; size: NA
CDR3: CASSLALSSGNTIYF; V: TRBV5-4; size: NA
CDR3: CASSLDSGGAYNEQFF; V: TRBV5-1; size: once
CDR3: CASSPTGSMNTEAFF; V: TRBV18; size: NA
CDR3: CASSEGRGGLAKNIQYF; V: TRBV6-1; size: NA
CDR3: CASSQSKIWGNTEAFF; V: TRBV23-1; size: NA
CDR3: CASSFRRGGRKDEQYF; V: TRBV6-5; size: NA
CDR3: CASSAGGITGELFF; V: TRBV19; size: medium-sized
CDR3: CASSLLRQPQHF; V: TRBV19; size: once
CDR3: CASSLGLAGGSETQYF; V: TRBV5-1; size: NA
CDR3: CASSRRQTERAEAFF; V: TRBV7-2; size: medium-sized
CDR3: CASSLDGTNDGYTF; V: TRBV7-9; size: NA
CDR3: CASSPPSRGVAEAFF; V: TRBV18; size: NA
CDR3: CASSAGTRYEQYF; V: TRBV6-5; size: once
CDR3: CASSQIDRGRYEQYF; V: TRBV6-6; size: NA
CDR3: CAWGLAGGGGDTQYF; V: TRBV30; size: NA
CDR3: CASSQQTGTVLGELFF; V: TRBV5-1; size: NA
CDR3: CASSPSGGYEQYF; V: TRBV5-1; size: NA
CDR3: CASSLDRMRLAGDNEQFF; V: TRBV11-2; size: NA
CDR3: CAWRARDRGLEQYF; V: TRBV30; size: NA
CDR3: CASSQGRVGGGQPQHF; V: TRBV4-3; size: NA
CDR3: CASSPAGGRTYEQYF; V: TRBV5-1; size: NA
CDR3: CASSIASGGGIHEQFF; V: TRBV19; size: NA
CDR3: CASSQDAGPNYGYTF; V: TRBV4-3; size: NA
CDR3: CASRTPATNEKLFF; V: TRBV6-6; size: NA
CDR3: CASPTNTGTEAFF; V: TRBV19; size: NA
CDR3: CASKWTGFAGNTIYF; V: TRBV19; size: NA
CDR3: CASSQGQGSNEKLFF; V: TRBV4-1; size: NA
CDR3: CATRREGNQPQHF; V: TRBV9; size: NA
CDR3: CASSQPRTSGANVLTF; V: TRBV4-1; size: NA
CDR3: CASSLTGQGYMNTEAFF; V: TRBV11-2; size: NA
CDR3: CASSQDPGKPYGYTF; V: TRBV4-3; size: NA
CDR3: CTSSHPTGVDRQPQHF; V: TRBV1; size: NA
CDR3: CASSVDRGSETQYF; V: TRBV2; size: once
CDR3: CASSPRRGNNEQFF; V: TRBV14; size: NA
CDR3: CATSRGTEGRYEQYF; V: TRBV15; size: few
CDR3: CASSEPQPQHF; V: TRBV6-1; size: NA
CDR3: CASSLAGLAGISYEQYF; V: TRBV13; size: NA
CDR3: CASSQDPGAYYEQYF; V: TRBV4-2; size: NA
CDR3: CASSLGRSSNTGELFF; V: TRBV11-2; size: NA
CDR3: CASSLKYNQPQHF; V: TRBV27; size: once
CDR3: CASSIDRQSVHGYTF; V: TRBV19; size: NA
CDR3: CASSQERGDRDTNEQYF; V: TRBV4-1; size: NA
CDR3: CASTSQGPGNTIYF; V: TRBV2; size: NA
CDR3: CASSTRDRGTEAFF; V: TRBV5-1; size: NA
CDR3: CASSQDGSGGTDTQYF; V: TRBV4-1; size: NA
CDR3: CASSETQGNTIYF; V: TRBV10-2; size: NA
CDR3: CASSRGTGGNEKLFF; V: TRBV5-8; size: NA